A selection of T cell receptor beta chains follows, all from one sample in a study of blood T cell repertoires in COVID-19. Data came from immunoSEQ multiplex PCR; TCRdb stores just in-frame clones and leaves some out. The top ten clones hold approximately 3% of a sample with roughly 150,000 clones, under 90% of them seen once. The sample comprised PBMCs or T cells enriched from blood (not recorded which). These receptors all come from a woman aged 55-69 years who had recovered from COVID-19. Both conserved end residues are part of each CDR3. D genes are given only for firm matches. Rows give clone size only sometimes, using once, few, many, or a class for an expanded clone.

j_call,v_call,d_call,clone_size,cdr3_nt,cdr3_aa
TRBJ2-7,TRBV3-1/TRBV3-2,-,-,TGTGCCAGCAGCCAAGAGAGGCAGAGCTACGAGCAGTACTTC,CASSQERQSYEQYF
TRBJ1-1,TRBV6-6,-,once,TGTGCCAGCAGTTACCCCCGGGGGGGGAAGAGCACTGAAGCTTTCTTT,CASSYPRGGKSTEAFF
TRBJ1-3,TRBV19,-,-,TGTGCCAGTATTCCAGGTTCGAGCTCTGGAAACACCATATATTTT,CASIPGSSSGNTIYF
TRBJ1-1,TRBV5-1,TRBD1,-,TGCGCCAGCAGCCTCTTGGGACAGGGGACTGAAGCTTTCTTT,CASSLLGQGTEAFF
TRBJ1-1,TRBV12-3/TRBV12-4,-,-,TGTGCCAGCAGATATAGGGGCAGAGGTGAAGCTTTCTTT,CASRYRGRGEAFF
TRBJ1-2,TRBV2,TRBD1,once,TGTGCCAGCAGGATCGGGACAGGAAGCTATGGCTACACCTTC,CASRIGTGSYGYTF
TRBJ1-1,TRBV5-1,-,once,TGCGCCAGCAGCTTGGATCCAAGGCGGAAAATGAACACTGAAGCTTTCTTT,CASSLDPRRKMNTEAFF
TRBJ2-5,TRBV29-1,-,-,TGCAGCGTGGCCGGGACATTCATACAAGAGACCCAGTACTTC,CSVAGTFIQETQYF
TRBJ1-1,TRBV10-3,-,-,TGTGCCATCAGTGAGGGCCGGGAGAACACTGAAGCTTTCTTT,CAISEGRENTEAFF
TRBJ2-3,TRBV6-5,TRBD2,-,TGTGCCAGCAGTTACGGTAGCGGGGGGGGCACAGATACGCAGTATTTT,CASSYGSGGGTDTQYF
TRBJ1-2,TRBV6-2/TRBV6-3,-,-,TGTGCCAGCAGTTTTACGGGAAACTATGGCTACACCTTC,CASSFTGNYGYTF
TRBJ1-1,TRBV2,TRBD1,-,TGTGCCAGCAGTGAAATTCTGGGACAGTTGAGGGTGGACACTGAAGCTTTCTTT,CASSEILGQLRVDTEAFF
TRBJ2-2,TRBV7-2,-,-,TGTGCCAGCAGCTTAGGACAGGGACTCTATACAAACACCGGGGAGCTGTTTTTT,CASSLGQGLYTNTGELFF
TRBJ2-5,TRBV7-7,TRBD2,-,TGTGCCAGCAGCATCCAACTAGCGGGGGGGCTGGAGACCCAGTACTTC,CASSIQLAGGLETQYF
TRBJ2-7,TRBV11-2,TRBD2,many,TGTGCCAGCAGCTTATCTAGCGGGAACTCCTACGAGCAGTACTTC,CASSLSSGNSYEQYF
TRBJ2-2,TRBV27,-,-,TGTGCCAGCAGTTTGCGGGGATACACCGGGGAGCTGTTTTTT,CASSLRGYTGELFF
TRBJ2-3,TRBV20-1,-,-,TGCAGTGCTAGTGATGGCGGGGCGACCACAGATACGCAGTATTTT,CSASDGGATTDTQYF
TRBJ2-2,TRBV7-8,-,-,TGTGCCAGCAGGACAAACAAGAACACCGGGGAGCTGTTTTTT,CASRTNKNTGELFF
TRBJ2-7,TRBV18,-,-,TGTGCCAGCTCCCGAGACCATCTAGACGAGCAGTACTTC,CASSRDHLDEQYF
TRBJ1-3,TRBV4-1,-,-,TGCGCCAGCAGCCAAGATCGTACTCTCTCTGGAAACACCATATATTTT,CASSQDRTLSGNTIYF
TRBJ1-2,TRBV6-5,TRBD1,-,TGTGCCAGCAACCCGACAGGGAATAAGAACTATGGCTACACCTTC,CASNPTGNKNYGYTF
TRBJ1-2,TRBV2,-,-,TGTGCCAGCAGCGGGGACATGGGAAACTATGGCTACACCTTC,CASSGDMGNYGYTF
TRBJ2-2,TRBV30,TRBD1,-,TGTGCCTGGAGTGTCCCCCCGGGACAGGGGTACACCGGGGAGCTGTTTTTT,CAWSVPPGQGYTGELFF
TRBJ2-1,TRBV5-6,-,-,TGTGCCAGCAGCTTGCGGTCAAACTCGGAGTTCTTC,CASSLRSNSEFF
TRBJ2-5,TRBV6-5,-,once,TGTGCCAGCAGTTACTCCGGCGGGAAGGCCCGAGAGACCCAGTACTTC,CASSYSGGKARETQYF
TRBJ1-5,TRBV19,-,-,TGTTCGGTTCGTATGCCCCCGCATTTT,CSVRMPPHF
TRBJ2-7,TRBV12-3/TRBV12-4,TRBD1,-,TGTGCCAGCAGCAGGGACAGGGGAATTAACGAGTACTTC,CASSRDRGINEYF
TRBJ1-2,TRBV7-9,-,-,TGTGCCAGCAGCTCGACACGTGCATGGGGCTACACCTTC,CASSSTRAWGYTF
TRBJ1-5,TRBV19,-,few,TGTGCCAGTAGTCCAGGGACTTCCGGGGGATGGCCCCAGCATTTT,CASSPGTSGGWPQHF
TRBJ1-6,TRBV27,-,-,TGTGCCAGCAGTTTAATTTCAGGGCGTAATTCACCCCTCCACTTT,CASSLISGRNSPLHF